This TCR beta chain was observed in a study of Ad26.COV2.S vaccination and SARS-CoV-2 variants. In the study overall: Sample donor was a member of the COV1001 Ad26.COV2.S trial arm. In the study, Ad26.COV2.S was injected intramuscularly once, or twice 56 days apart. Study outcomes and limitations: Vaccine recipients and placebo recipients showed similar non-spike TCR breadth.

Some clones are missing from TCRdb's copy, which holds only in-frame ones; the method was immunoSEQ multiplex PCR. The sample has 380,000 or so clones, about 83% seen once. About this clone itself: Its cognate antigen is unknown.

The CDR3 spans 14 residues. Per the germline V gene, CDR1 is PRHDT and CDR2 is FYEKMQ (reference sequence). V lost 5 bases and J 4 bases, leaving 14 bases between the germline ends. Treatment denoted: over 15 received Ad26.COV2.S at low or high dose, single or two shots; about 5 received placebo; per-sample allocation not given. Sampling was performed 63 days after the first vaccine or placebo injection. Sequencing used peripheral blood, obtained in a trial of Ad26.COV2.S vaccine versus placebo. The V gene is TRBV13, the J gene TRBJ1-2; no definite D call. The sequence was obtained from a person aged 18-60 years who received the Ad26.COV2.S COVID-19 vaccine or a placebo. CDR3 residues: CASSRRGTGYGYTF. The CDR3 DNA follows: TGTGCCAGCAGCCGCCGGGGTACCGGCTATGGCTACACCTTC.